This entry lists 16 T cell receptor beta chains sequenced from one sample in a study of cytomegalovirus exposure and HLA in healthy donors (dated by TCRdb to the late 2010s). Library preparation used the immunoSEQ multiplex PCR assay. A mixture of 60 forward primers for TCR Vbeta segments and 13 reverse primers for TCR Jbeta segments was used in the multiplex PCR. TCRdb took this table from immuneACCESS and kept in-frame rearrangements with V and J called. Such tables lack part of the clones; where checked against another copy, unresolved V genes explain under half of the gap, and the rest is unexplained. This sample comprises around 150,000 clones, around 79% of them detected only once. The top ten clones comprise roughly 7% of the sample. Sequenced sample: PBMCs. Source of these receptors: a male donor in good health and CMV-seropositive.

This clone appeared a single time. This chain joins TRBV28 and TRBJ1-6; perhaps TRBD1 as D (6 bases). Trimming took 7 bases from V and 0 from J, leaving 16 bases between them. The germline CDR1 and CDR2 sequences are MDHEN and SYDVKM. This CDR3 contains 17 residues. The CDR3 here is CASNPNRVSSYNSPLHF. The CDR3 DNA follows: TGTGCCAGCAATCCTAACAGGGTCAGCTCCTATAATTCACCCCTCCACTTT.

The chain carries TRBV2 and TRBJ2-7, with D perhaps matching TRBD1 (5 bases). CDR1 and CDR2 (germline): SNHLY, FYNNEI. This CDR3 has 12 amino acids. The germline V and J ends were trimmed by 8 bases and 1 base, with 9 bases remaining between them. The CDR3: CASVRGSYEQYF. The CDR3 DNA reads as TGTGCCAGCGTTAGGGGTTCCTACGAGCAGTACTTC. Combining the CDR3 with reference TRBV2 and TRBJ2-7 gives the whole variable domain EPEVTQTPSHQVTQMGQEVILRCVPISNHLYFYWYRQILGQKVEFLVSFYNNEISEKSEIFDDQFSVERPDGSNFTLKIRSTKLEDSAMYFCASVRGSYEQYFGPGTRLTVT.

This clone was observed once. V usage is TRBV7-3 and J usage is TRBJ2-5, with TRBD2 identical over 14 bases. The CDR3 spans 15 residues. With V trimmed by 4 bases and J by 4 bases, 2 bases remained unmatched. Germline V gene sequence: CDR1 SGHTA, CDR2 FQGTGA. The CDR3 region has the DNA TGTGCCAGCAGCTCGACTAGCGGGGGGGCAGAGACCCAGTACTTC. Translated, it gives CASSSTSGGAETQYF.

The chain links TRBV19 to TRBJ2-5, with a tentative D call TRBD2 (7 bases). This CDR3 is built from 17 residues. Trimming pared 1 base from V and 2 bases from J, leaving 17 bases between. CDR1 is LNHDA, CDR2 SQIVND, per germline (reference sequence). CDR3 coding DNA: TGTGCCAGTAGTATAGGGGCCAGGGGACTATTACAAGAGACCCAGTACTTC. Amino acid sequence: CASSIGARGLLQETQYF.

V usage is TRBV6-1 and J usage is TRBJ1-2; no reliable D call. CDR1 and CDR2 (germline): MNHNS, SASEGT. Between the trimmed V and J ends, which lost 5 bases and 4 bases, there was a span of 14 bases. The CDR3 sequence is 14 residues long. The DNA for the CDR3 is TGTGCCAGCAGTACGCGGGGATCTACCTATGGCTACACCTTC. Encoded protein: CASSTRGSTYGYTF.

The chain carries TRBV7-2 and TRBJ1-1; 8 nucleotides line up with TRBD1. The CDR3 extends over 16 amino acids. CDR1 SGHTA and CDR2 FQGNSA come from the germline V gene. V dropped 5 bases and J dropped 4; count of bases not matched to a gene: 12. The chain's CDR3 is CASSLRTGLKSTEAFF. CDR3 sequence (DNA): TGTGCCAGCAGCCTTAGGACAGGGTTAAAGTCCACTGAAGCTTTCTTT.

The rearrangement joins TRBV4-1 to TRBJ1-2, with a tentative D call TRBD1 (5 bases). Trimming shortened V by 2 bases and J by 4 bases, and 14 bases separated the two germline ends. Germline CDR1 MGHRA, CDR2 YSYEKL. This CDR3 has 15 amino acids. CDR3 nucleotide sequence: TGCGCCAGCAGCCAACCTAGGAAAGGGGTCTATGGCTACACCTTC. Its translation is CASSQPRKGVYGYTF.

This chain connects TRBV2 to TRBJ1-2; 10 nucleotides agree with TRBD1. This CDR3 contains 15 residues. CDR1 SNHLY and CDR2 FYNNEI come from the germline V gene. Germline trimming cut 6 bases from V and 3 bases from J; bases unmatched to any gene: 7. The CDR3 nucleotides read TGTGCCAGCAGCGGGATGGACAGGGGGGACTATGGCTACACCTTC. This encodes CASSGMDRGDYGYTF. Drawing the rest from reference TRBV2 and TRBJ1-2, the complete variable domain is EPEVTQTPSHQVTQMGQEVILRCVPISNHLYFYWYRQILGQKVEFLVSFYNNEISEKSEIFDDQFSVERPDGSNFTLKIRSTKLEDSAMYFCASSGMDRGDYGYTFGSGTRLTVV.

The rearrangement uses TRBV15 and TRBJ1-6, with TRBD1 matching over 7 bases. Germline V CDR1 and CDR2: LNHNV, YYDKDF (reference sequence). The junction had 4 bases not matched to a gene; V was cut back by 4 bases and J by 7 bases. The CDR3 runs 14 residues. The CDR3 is CATSNRGGNSPLHF. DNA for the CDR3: TGTGCCACCAGCAACAGGGGAGGAAATTCACCCCTCCACTTT.

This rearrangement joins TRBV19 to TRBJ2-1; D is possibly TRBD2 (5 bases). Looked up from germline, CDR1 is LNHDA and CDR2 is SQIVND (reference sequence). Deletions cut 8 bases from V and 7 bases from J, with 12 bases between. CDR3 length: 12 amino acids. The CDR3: CASGYGVNEQFF. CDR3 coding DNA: TGTGCCAGTGGCTACGGGGTGAATGAGCAGTTCTTC.

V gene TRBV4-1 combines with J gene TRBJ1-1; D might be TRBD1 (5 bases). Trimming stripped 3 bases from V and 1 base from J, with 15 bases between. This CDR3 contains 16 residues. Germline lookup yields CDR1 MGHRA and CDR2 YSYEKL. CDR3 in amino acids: CASSQGGGRTNTEAFF. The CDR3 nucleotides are TGCGCCAGCAGCCAGGGGGGTGGTCGGACGAACACTGAAGCTTTCTTT.

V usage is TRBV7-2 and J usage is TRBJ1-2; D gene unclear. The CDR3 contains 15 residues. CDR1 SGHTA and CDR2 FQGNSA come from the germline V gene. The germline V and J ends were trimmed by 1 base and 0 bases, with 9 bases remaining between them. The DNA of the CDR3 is TGTGCCAGCAGCTTAGGCTCAGGCTCTAACTATGGCTACACCTTC. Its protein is CASSLGSGSNYGYTF.

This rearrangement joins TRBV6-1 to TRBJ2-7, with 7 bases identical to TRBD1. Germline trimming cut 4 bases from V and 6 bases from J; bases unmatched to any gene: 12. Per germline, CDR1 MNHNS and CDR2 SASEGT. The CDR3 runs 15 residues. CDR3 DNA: TGTGCCAGCAGTGTAGAACAGGGGTCTCTGGGCGAGCAGTACTTC. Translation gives CASSVEQGSLGEQYF.

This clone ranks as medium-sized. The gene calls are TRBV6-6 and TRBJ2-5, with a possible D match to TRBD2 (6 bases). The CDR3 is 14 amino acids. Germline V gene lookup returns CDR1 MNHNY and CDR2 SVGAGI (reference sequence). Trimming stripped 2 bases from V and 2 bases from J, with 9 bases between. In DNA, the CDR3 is TGTGCCAGCAGTTACGGAGGGGAGCAAGAGACCCAGTACTTC. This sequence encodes CASSYGGEQETQYF.

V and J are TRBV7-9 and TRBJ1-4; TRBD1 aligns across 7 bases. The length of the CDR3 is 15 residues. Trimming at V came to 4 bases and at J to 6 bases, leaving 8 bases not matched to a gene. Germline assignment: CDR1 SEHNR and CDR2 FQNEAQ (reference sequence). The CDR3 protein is CASSYRAQGDEKLFF. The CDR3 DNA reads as TGTGCCAGCAGCTACCGGGCGCAGGGGGATGAAAAACTGTTTTTT.

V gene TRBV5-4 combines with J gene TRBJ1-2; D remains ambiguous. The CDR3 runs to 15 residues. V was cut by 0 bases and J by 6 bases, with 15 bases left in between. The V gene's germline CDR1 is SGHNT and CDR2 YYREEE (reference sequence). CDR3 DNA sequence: TGTGCCAGCAGCTTGGATCCGAGACCGAGGGATGGCTACACCTTC. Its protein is CASSLDPRPRDGYTF.